The rows below give T cell receptor beta chains drawn from one sample of a study of CD8+ T cells in alopecia areata. Profiled with immunoSEQ multiplex PCR; TCRdb holds only in-frame clones, not every one. Here the sample spans about 210,000 clones, just over 65% being singletons. The specimen was CD4+ T cells sorted from blood, collected between weeks 44 and 45, from a patient treated with tofacitinib. These receptors were collected from a human donor with alopecia areata. CDR3s include the opening cysteine and the closing phenylalanine or tryptophan. The order of the fields is D gene, clone size, V gene, J gene, CDR3 DNA, CDR3 protein. D genes are given only for firm matches. Clone size is stated in some rows and not others, as once, few, many or a class when expanded.

D: NA
size: NA
V: TRBV29-1
J: TRBJ2-6
DNA: TGCAGCGTTCACACAGGGCCAGGGGCCAACGTCCTGACTTTC
CDR3: CSVHTGPGANVLTF

D: NA
size: NA
V: TRBV20-1
J: TRBJ1-2
DNA: TGCAGTGCCGATGGGGGGGCGAAACACACCTTC
CDR3: CSADGGAKHTF

D: NA
size: NA
V: TRBV5-1
J: TRBJ1-2
DNA: TGCGCCAGCAGCGAAAGGACAGACAACTATGGCTACACCTTC
CDR3: CASSERTDNYGYTF

D: NA
size: NA
V: TRBV9
J: TRBJ1-2
DNA: TGTGCCAGCAGCGTAGACCCCGGAGCTAACTATGGCTACACCTTC
CDR3: CASSVDPGANYGYTF

D: NA
size: few
V: TRBV29-1
J: TRBJ2-5
DNA: TGCAGCGTTCGGGGTTCAGTAGGGACCCAGTACTTC
CDR3: CSVRGSVGTQYF

D: TRBD2
size: few
V: TRBV29-1
J: TRBJ2-1
DNA: TGCAGCGTGCATACTAGCGGGGGCCTATACAATGAGCAGTTCTTC
CDR3: CSVHTSGGLYNEQFF

D: NA
size: few
V: TRBV5-1
J: TRBJ2-7
DNA: TGCGCCAGCAGCTTTACAGGCTCCTACGAGCAGTACTTC
CDR3: CASSFTGSYEQYF

D: NA
size: once
V: TRBV29-1
J: TRBJ1-1
DNA: TGCAGCGGAACGGACAGTTGGGACACTGAAGCTTTCTTT
CDR3: CSGTDSWDTEAFF

D: NA
size: NA
V: TRBV7-2
J: TRBJ2-1
DNA: TGTGCCAGCAGCCATACCCGGGGGGAGCAGTTCTTC
CDR3: CASSHTRGEQFF

D: NA
size: few
V: TRBV28
J: TRBJ2-3
DNA: TGTGCCAGCAGTTTCAGCGCAAAACCAAGCACAGATACGCAGTATTTT
CDR3: CASSFSAKPSTDTQYF

D: NA
size: NA
V: TRBV19
J: TRBJ2-6
DNA: TGTGCCAGTAGTGGATCTGGGGCCAACGTCCTGACTTTC
CDR3: CASSGSGANVLTF

D: TRBD2
size: NA
V: TRBV11-2
J: TRBJ2-7
DNA: TGTGCCAGCAGCTGGGGGACTAGCGGGGGAGCCTCCGAGCAGTACTTC
CDR3: CASSWGTSGGASEQYF

D: NA
size: few
V: TRBV18
J: TRBJ1-5
DNA: TGTGCCAGCTCACCCCCGGGGCCCAATCAGCCCCAGCATTTT
CDR3: CASSPPGPNQPQHF

D: NA
size: once
V: TRBV29-1
J: TRBJ1-1
DNA: TGCAGCGTTTCTAAGACGAACACTGAAGCTTTCTTT
CDR3: CSVSKTNTEAFF

D: TRBD1
size: NA
V: TRBV9
J: TRBJ1-2
DNA: TGTGCCAGCAGCGTCTGGGACAGCGAGTATGATGGCTACACCTTC
CDR3: CASSVWDSEYDGYTF

D: NA
size: many
V: TRBV20-1
J: TRBJ2-3
DNA: TGCAGGGTACCCAGCACAGATACGCAGTATTTT
CDR3: CRVPSTDTQYF

D: NA
size: NA
V: TRBV5-1
J: TRBJ1-5
DNA: TGCGCCAGCAGGCCGGGGGTTGGTCAGCCCCAGCATTTT
CDR3: CASRPGVGQPQHF

D: NA
size: once
V: TRBV6-1
J: TRBJ1-5
DNA: TGTGCCAGCTTGAGGATGGACGGTAGCAATCAGCCCCAGCATTTT
CDR3: CASLRMDGSNQPQHF

D: NA
size: NA
V: TRBV11-2
J: TRBJ1-2
DNA: TGTGCCTCCGAAGGGGCTAACTATGGCTACACCTTC
CDR3: CASEGANYGYTF

D: NA
size: NA
V: TRBV7-9
J: TRBJ2-7
DNA: TGTGCCAGCAGCTTCGCAGGGGACGAGCAGTACTTC
CDR3: CASSFAGDEQYF

D: NA
size: NA
V: TRBV2
J: TRBJ2-1
DNA: TGTGCCAGCAAAGGAGGAGGGGGTCTAAGCTCCTACAATGAGCAGTTCTTC
CDR3: CASKGGGGLSSYNEQFF

D: NA
size: few
V: TRBV9
J: TRBJ2-1
DNA: TGTGCCAGCAGCGTAGCGTCGTCTAGCAATGAGCAGTTCTTC
CDR3: CASSVASSSNEQFF

D: TRBD1
size: few
V: TRBV6-5
J: TRBJ2-7
DNA: TGTGCCAGCATTCGGGACAGCTACGAGCAGTACTTC
CDR3: CASIRDSYEQYF

D: TRBD2
size: NA
V: TRBV5-4
J: TRBJ2-3
DNA: TGTGCCAGCAGCTTGGTAGCGGGGGAGACAGATACGCAGTATTTT
CDR3: CASSLVAGETDTQYF

D: NA
size: NA
V: TRBV2
J: TRBJ2-1
DNA: TGTGCCAGCAGTGAAATAGTTAATGAGCAGTTCTTC
CDR3: CASSEIVNEQFF

D: NA
size: NA
V: TRBV10-2
J: TRBJ1-4
DNA: TGCGCCAGCACTGCCGATCGGGATGCGGCTAATGAAAAACTGTTTTTT
CDR3: CASTADRDAANEKLFF

D: NA
size: NA
V: TRBV29-1
J: TRBJ1-1
DNA: TGCAGCGTGGGGGAGTTGGAAGCTTTCTTT
CDR3: CSVGELEAFF

D: NA
size: NA
V: TRBV5-6
J: TRBJ2-7
DNA: TGTGCCAGCAGCTTTAAGGGGCCAAACTACTACGAGCAGTACTTC
CDR3: CASSFKGPNYYEQYF

D: NA
size: once
V: TRBV4-3
J: TRBJ1-2
DNA: TGCGCCAGCAGCCAAGCCACCTATAAGGACAGACTTAACTATGGCTACACCTTC
CDR3: CASSQATYKDRLNYGYTF